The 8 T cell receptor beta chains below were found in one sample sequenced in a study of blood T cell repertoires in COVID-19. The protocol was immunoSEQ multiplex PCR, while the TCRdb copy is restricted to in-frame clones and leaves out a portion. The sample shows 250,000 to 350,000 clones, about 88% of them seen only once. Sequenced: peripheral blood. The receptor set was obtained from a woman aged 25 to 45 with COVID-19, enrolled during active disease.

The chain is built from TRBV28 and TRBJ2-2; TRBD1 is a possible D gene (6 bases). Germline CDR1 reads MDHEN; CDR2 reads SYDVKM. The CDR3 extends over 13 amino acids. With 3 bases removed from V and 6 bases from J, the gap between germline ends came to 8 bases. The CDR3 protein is CASSFTGPGELFF. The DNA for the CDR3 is TGTGCCAGCAGTTTTACAGGGCCCGGGGAGCTGTTTTTT. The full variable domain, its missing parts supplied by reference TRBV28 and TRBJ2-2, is DVKVTQSSRYLVKRTGEKVFLECVQDMDHENMFWYRQDPGLGLRLIYFSYDVKMKEKGDIPEGYSVSREKKERFSLILESASTNQTSMYLCASSFTGPGELFFGEGSRLTVL.

The chain's CDR3 is CASSLNRFEAFF. DNA of the CDR3: TGTGCCAGCAGTTTAAACAGGTTTGAAGCTTTCTTT. The chain has TRBV12-3 or TRBV12-4 and TRBJ1-1; TRBD1 is a possible D gene (5 bases). V lost 2 bases to trimming and J lost 7 bases, with 8 bases between them. CDR3 length equals 12 residues.

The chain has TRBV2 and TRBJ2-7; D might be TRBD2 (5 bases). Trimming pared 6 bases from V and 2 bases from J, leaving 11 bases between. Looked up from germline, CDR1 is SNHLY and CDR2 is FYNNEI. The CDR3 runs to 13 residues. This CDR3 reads CASSRGTPYEQYF. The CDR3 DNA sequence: TGTGCCAGCAGCCGGGGTACGCCCTACGAGCAGTACTTC.

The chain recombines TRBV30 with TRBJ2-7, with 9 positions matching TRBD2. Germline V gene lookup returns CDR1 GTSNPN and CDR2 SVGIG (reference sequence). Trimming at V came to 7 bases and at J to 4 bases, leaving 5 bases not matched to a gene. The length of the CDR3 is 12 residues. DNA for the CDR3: TGTGCCTTGCGGGAGGGGAGTTACGAGCAGTACTTC. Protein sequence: CALREGSYEQYF.

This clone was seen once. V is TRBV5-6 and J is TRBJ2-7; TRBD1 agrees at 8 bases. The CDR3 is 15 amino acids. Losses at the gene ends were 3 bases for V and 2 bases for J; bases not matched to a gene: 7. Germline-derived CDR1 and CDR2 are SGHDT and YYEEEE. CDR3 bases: TGTGCCAGCAGCTCAATTGACAGGGGCGCCTACGAGCAGTACTTC. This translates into CASSSIDRGAYEQYF.

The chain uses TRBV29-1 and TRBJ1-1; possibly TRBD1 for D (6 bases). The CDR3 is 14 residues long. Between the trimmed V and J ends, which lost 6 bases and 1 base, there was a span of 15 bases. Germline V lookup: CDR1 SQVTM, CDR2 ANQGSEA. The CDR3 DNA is TGCAGCGTCTACTCCAGGGGTTGGAACACTGAAGCTTTCTTT. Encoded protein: CSVYSRGWNTEAFF.

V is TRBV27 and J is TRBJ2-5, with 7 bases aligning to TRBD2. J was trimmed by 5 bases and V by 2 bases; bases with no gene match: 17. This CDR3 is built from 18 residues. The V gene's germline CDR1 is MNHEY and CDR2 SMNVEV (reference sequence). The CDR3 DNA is TGTGCCAGCAGTTTACGCGTGGTCCCAGGAGCGGGAAGTGAGACCCAGTACTTC. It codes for CASSLRVVPGAGSETQYF.

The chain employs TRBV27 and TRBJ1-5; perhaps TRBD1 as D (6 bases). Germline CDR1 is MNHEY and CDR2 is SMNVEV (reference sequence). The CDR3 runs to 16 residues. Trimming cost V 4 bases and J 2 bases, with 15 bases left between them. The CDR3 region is CASSSSQGVRNQPQHF. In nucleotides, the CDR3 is TGTGCCAGCAGTTCTTCACAGGGTGTTCGCAATCAGCCCCAGCATTTT.